A selection of T cell receptor beta chains follows, all from one sample in a study of regulatory dendritic cells for organ transplantation. No antigen has been identified for these receptors. Method: immunoSEQ multiplex PCR; TCRdb's copy keeps in-frame clones and lacks some. The sample carries 8,000 or so clones, about two thirds recorded once. The specimen sequenced was memory CD4+ T cells from blood cultured with dendritic cells. The receptor source for this set is a human donor in good health. Each CDR3 is given with its conserved first and last residue. The D gene is left open where the match is weak. Not all rows give a size; the values are once, few, many and, for expanded clones, a class.

NA	TRBJ2-1	TRBD2	TRBV7-2	CASSLAPTSGGEQFF	TGTGCCAGCAGCTTAGCGCCGACTAGCGGAGGCGAGCAGTTCTTC
NA	TRBJ1-1	NA	TRBV29-1	CSVLGMNTEAFF	TGCAGCGTTCTGGGCATGAACACTGAAGCTTTCTTT
NA	TRBJ1-3	NA	TRBV7-9	CASSPGGNTIYF	TGTGCCAGCAGCCCCGGGGGAAACACCATATATTTT
few	TRBJ1-4	TRBD1	TRBV2	CASSASQGRVEKLFF	TGTGCCAGCAGTGCATCACAGGGGCGGGTTGAAAAACTGTTTTTT
NA	TRBJ2-7	NA	TRBV2	CASRLREVVSYEQYF	TGTGCCAGCAGGCTCAGGGAGGTGGTATCCTACGAGCAGTACTTC
NA	TRBJ2-7	TRBD2	TRBV19	CASRAGAGEQYF	TGTGCCAGTAGAGCGGGGGCGGGAGAGCAGTACTTC
NA	TRBJ2-1	TRBD2	TRBV4-2	CASSQGQTSALKQFF	TGTGCCAGCAGCCAAGGGCAGACTAGCGCCCTGAAGCAGTTCTTC
NA	TRBJ2-3	TRBD1	TRBV11-3	CASSLGQGVDADTQYF	TGTGCCAGCAGCTTAGGCCAGGGGGTTGATGCAGATACGCAGTATTTT
NA	TRBJ1-4	NA	TRBV5-4	CASSLAGQNEKLFF	TGTGCCAGCAGCTTGGCAGGGCAGAACGAAAAACTGTTTTTT
medium-sized	TRBJ1-5	NA	TRBV29-1	CSVGGGAGNQPQHF	TGCAGCGTGGGCGGGGGGGCAGGCAATCAGCCCCAGCATTTT
NA	TRBJ2-2	NA	TRBV9	CASSVAGTGELFF	TGTGCCAGCAGCGTAGCGGGTACCGGGGAGCTGTTTTTT
medium-sized	TRBJ1-5	TRBD1	TRBV7-8	CASSLGTGYQPQHF	TGTGCCAGCAGCTTAGGGACAGGGTATCAGCCCCAGCATTTT
few	TRBJ1-6	TRBD1	TRBV11-2	CASSIGDRVSPLHF	TGTGCCAGCAGCATAGGGGACAGAGTTTCACCCCTCCACTTT
NA	TRBJ2-3	NA	TRBV7-9	CASSSPRTDTQYF	TGTGCCAGCAGCTCCCCTAGGACAGATACGCAGTATTTT
NA	TRBJ2-7	NA	TRBV4-2	CASSQDTRGTDEQYF	TGTGCCAGCAGCCAAGATACCAGGGGAACAGACGAGCAGTACTTC
NA	TRBJ2-2	TRBD2	TRBV2	CASSLAGGRNTGELFF	TGTGCCAGCAGTCTAGCGGGGGGCCGTAACACCGGGGAGCTGTTTTTT
NA	TRBJ2-5	TRBD2	TRBV6-1	CASSEGPSGVQETQYF	TGTGCCAGCAGTGAGGGTCCTAGCGGGGTCCAAGAGACCCAGTACTTC
NA	TRBJ1-5	NA	TRBV4-3	CASSQRLAPSNQPQHF	TGCGCCAGCAGCCAGAGGTTGGCCCCTAGCAATCAGCCCCAGCATTTT
few	TRBJ2-2	TRBD2	TRBV6-6	CASSSQRGGLTGELFF	TGTGCCAGCAGTTCCCAGCGGGGGGGCCTCACCGGGGAGCTGTTTTTT
NA	TRBJ1-2	TRBD1	TRBV9	CASSEDRGLNGYTF	TGTGCCAGCAGCGAGGACAGGGGGCTTAATGGCTACACCTTC
NA	TRBJ2-7	TRBD1	TRBV7-2	CASSLRQGGDGEQYF	TGTGCCAGCAGCTTAAGACAGGGTGGGGACGGCGAGCAGTACTTC
NA	TRBJ2-1	NA	TRBV6-4	CASIQGPPDNEQFF	TGTGCCAGCATCCAGGGTCCCCCTGACAATGAGCAGTTCTTC
medium-sized	TRBJ2-2	TRBD2	TRBV5-4	CASSPGLAANTGELFF	TGTGCCAGCAGCCCAGGACTAGCGGCGAACACCGGGGAGCTGTTTTTT
NA	TRBJ2-7	TRBD2	TRBV2	CASSVLAGKNEQYF	TGTGCCAGCAGTGTCCTAGCGGGGAAAAACGAGCAGTACTTC
NA	TRBJ1-3	TRBD1	TRBV5-1	CASSLALSGGSGNTIYF	TGCGCCAGCAGCTTGGCGCTCTCAGGGGGCTCTGGAAACACCATATATTTT
NA	TRBJ2-1	TRBD2	TRBV15	CATSSALGLAGNNEQFF	TGTGCCACCAGCAGTGCGCTGGGACTAGCGGGAAACAATGAGCAGTTCTTC
few	TRBJ1-6	TRBD1	TRBV2	CASTDREISPLHF	TGTGCCAGCACAGACAGGGAAATATCACCCCTCCACTTT
few	TRBJ2-7	TRBD1	TRBV7-9	CASSPVGTGVYEQYF	TGTGCCAGCAGCCCCGTTGGGACAGGGGTCTACGAGCAGTACTTC
NA	TRBJ1-1	NA	TRBV6-6	CASSYSGTGSQTEAFF	TGTGCCAGCAGTTACTCTGGTACCGGGTCTCAAACTGAAGCTTTCTTT
NA	TRBJ1-6	TRBD1	TRBV5-4	CASTRNRGRNSPLHF	TGTGCCAGCACCAGGAACAGGGGGCGTAATTCACCCCTCCACTTT
few	TRBJ1-3	NA	TRBV6-5	CASSYSGSNAGNTIYF	TGTGCCAGCAGTTACTCTGGTTCTAATGCTGGAAACACCATATATTTT
once	TRBJ1-2	NA	TRBV15	CATSRDRAIYGYTF	TGTGCCACCAGCAGAGACAGGGCTATCTATGGCTACACCTTC
NA	TRBJ2-3	TRBD2	TRBV7-2	CASSLAVGRGGTDTQYF	TGTGCCAGCAGCTTAGCCGTCGGGCGGGGGGGCACAGATACGCAGTATTTT
NA	TRBJ2-5	TRBD2	TRBV9	CASSGRGGAQETQYF	TGTGCCAGCAGCGGCCGGGGGGGCGCCCAAGAGACCCAGTACTTC
NA	TRBJ1-1	TRBD1	TRBV19	CASSIGTTGLRAFF	TGTGCCAGTAGTATAGGTACGACAGGGTTACGAGCTTTCTTT
few	TRBJ2-5	TRBD1	TRBV2	CASGQGRVPSETQYF	TGTGCCAGCGGACAGGGAAGGGTCCCGTCAGAGACCCAGTACTTC
NA	TRBJ2-3	NA	TRBV20-1	CSARVTDTQYF	TGCAGTGCTAGAGTAACAGATACGCAGTATTTT
NA	TRBJ1-5	NA	TRBV10-3	CAIHRGGNQPQHF	TGTGCCATCCACCGGGGGGGGAATCAGCCCCAGCATTTT
NA	TRBJ2-6	NA	TRBV21-1	CASSKEEFSGANVLTF	TGTGCCAGCAGCAAAGAGGAGTTCTCTGGGGCCAACGTCCTGACTTTC
medium-sized	TRBJ1-1	NA	TRBV9	CASSGGYRDTEAFF	TGTGCCAGCAGCGGAGGTTACAGGGACACTGAAGCTTTCTTT
NA	TRBJ2-1	NA	TRBV6-5	CASSYFSAGKNEQFF	TGTGCCAGCAGTTACTTCTCGGCAGGGAAAAATGAGCAGTTCTTC
NA	TRBJ2-7	TRBD1	TRBV11-3	CASSPSQGLGEQYF	TGTGCCAGCAGCCCCTCACAGGGGTTGGGGGAGCAGTACTTC
NA	TRBJ2-1	NA	TRBV6-6	CASSYTVTTGSFF	TGTGCCAGCAGTTACACTGTTACCACAGGGTCGTTCTTC
NA	TRBJ2-2	NA	TRBV19	CASSIGRTGELFF	TGTGCCAGTAGTATCGGTCGAACCGGGGAGCTGTTTTTT
NA	TRBJ2-3	TRBD2	TRBV5-1	CASSPLASGGATDTQYF	TGCGCCAGCAGCCCGCTGGCTAGCGGGGGGGCAACAGATACGCAGTATTTT
NA	TRBJ2-7	TRBD2	TRBV29-1	CSVWGLAGGPSEQYF	TGCAGCGTTTGGGGACTAGCGGGGGGGCCTTCCGAGCAGTACTTC
once	TRBJ2-5	NA	TRBV5-4	CASSVGLKETQYF	TGTGCCAGCAGCGTTGGACTAAAAGAGACCCAGTACTTC
NA	TRBJ2-7	NA	TRBV2	CASSEAQGFTYEQYF	TGTGCCAGCAGTGAAGCCCAGGGTTTTACCTACGAGCAGTACTTC
few	TRBJ1-2	NA	TRBV25-1	CASRTAEYGYTF	TGTGCCAGCAGGACAGCCGAGTATGGCTACACCTTC
NA	TRBJ2-5	NA	TRBV5-1	CASRSGPRETQYF	TGCGCCAGCAGAAGCGGGCCGCGGGAGACCCAGTACTTC
NA	TRBJ2-7	TRBD2	TRBV7-2	CASSLAGVYEQYF	TGTGCCAGCAGCTTGGCGGGGGTTTACGAGCAGTACTTC
NA	TRBJ1-6	NA	TRBV4-3	CASSQGGPQVNSPLHF	TGCGCCAGCAGCCAAGGTGGCCCACAGGTCAATTCACCCCTCCACTTT
once	TRBJ2-3	TRBD2	TRBV6-1	CASSVGLAGATDTQYF	TGTGCCAGCAGTGTTGGACTAGCGGGGGCCACAGATACGCAGTATTTT